The next 18 T cell receptor beta chains were all read from a single sample in a study of T cells in Graves' hyperthyroidism and ophthalmopathy. Authors of the study amplified TCR beta CDR3 regions from RNA transcripts. The TCR CDR3 first-round RT-PCR relied on the HTBI primer set. TCRdb re-derived calls from the multiplex PCR reads in MiXCR, one entry per CDR3 protein. The sample records hundreds of thousands of distinct CDR3 sequences, 14% being singletons. The sequenced material came from blood. These receptors were obtained from a woman under 30 with Graves' hyperthyroidism.

This clonotype was seen more than once but under ten times. The chain carries TRBV29-1 and TRBJ2-3; no clear D. The germline V gene encodes CDR1 SQVTM and CDR2 ANQGSEA. V lost 0 bases, J lost 0 bases, and 7 bases lay in between. This CDR3 has 14 amino acids. As DNA, the CDR3 is TGCAGCGTTGAAGATGGACGTAGCACAGATACGCAGTATTTT. Its protein is CSVEDGRSTDTQYF.

This clonotype has just one count. This rearrangement joins TRBV7-8 to TRBJ1-2; 8 bases line up with TRBD1. The germline gives CDR1 SGHVS, CDR2 FQNEAQ. The CDR3 loop spans 14 amino acids. V shed 3 bases, J shed 4 bases, and the junction held 4 bases outside the gene matches. This chain's CDR3 is CASSLQGASYGYTF. In DNA, the CDR3 is TGTGCCAGCAGCTTGCAGGGGGCGTCCTATGGCTACACCTTC.

This clonotype was seen a handful of times. The J gene is TRBJ2-3, the V gene TRBV5-1; D not resolved. Trimming pared 0 bases from V and 5 bases from J, leaving 16 bases between. CDR3 length: 16 amino acids. CDR1 and CDR2 from the germline V gene are SGHRS and YFSETQ. The CDR3 DNA follows: TGCGCCAGCAGCTTGGTACGGAACCCGAACCAAGATACGCAGTATTTT. Translated, it gives CASSLVRNPNQDTQYF.

The sample holds many counts of this clonotype. The chain recombines TRBV7-8 with TRBJ2-5; the D gene is possibly TRBD1 (6 bases). V was pared by 3 bases and J by 0 bases, with 11 bases between. The CDR3 spans 15 residues. CDR1 is SGHVS and CDR2 is FQNEAQ in the germline V gene. The DNA of the CDR3 is TGTGCCAGCAGCTTCCCAGGGGCGTACCAAGAGACCCAGTACTTC. The encoded protein is CASSFPGAYQETQYF.

Many counts were recorded for this clonotype. The chain is built from TRBV20-1 and TRBJ2-7; D unclear. This CDR3 has 14 residues. Germline V gene data show CDR1 as DFQATT and CDR2 as SNEGSKA (reference sequence). With 2 bases removed from V and 2 bases from J, the gap between germline ends came to 13 bases. This CDR3 is CSARRPGDTYEQYF. CDR3 DNA: TGCAGTGCTAGAAGGCCGGGTGACACCTACGAGCAGTACTTC.

This clonotype was observed at least ten times. The CDR3 DNA reads TGTGCCAGCAGTGACCCAGGAAATACAGATACGCAGTATTTT. It encodes CASSDPGNTDTQYF. The rearrangement links TRBV6-1 to TRBJ2-3; no firm D call. Deletions cut 3 bases from V and 3 bases from J, with 10 bases between. This CDR3 is built from 14 residues. Germline loops: CDR1 MNHNS, CDR2 SASEGT.

This clonotype was counted a few times. In DNA form, the CDR3 reads TGCGCCAGCAGCCCCGAACAGGGGGCAGTGGTGGAAAAACTGTTTTTT. Translating it yields CASSPEQGAVVEKLFF. V and J are TRBV4-1 and TRBJ1-4, with TRBD1 identical over 9 bases. Germline V gene data show CDR1 as MGHRA and CDR2 as YSYEKL. The CDR3 extends over 16 amino acids. With 4 bases clipped from V and 8 bases from J, the junction kept 11 bases outside the gene matches.

This clonotype showed up just a few times. This CDR3 is CAWSGLGGGETQYF. CDR3 DNA sequence: TGTGCCTGGAGTGGCCTAGGCGGAGGGGAGACCCAGTACTTC. V is TRBV30 and J is TRBJ2-5; D is perhaps TRBD2 (6 bases). V lost 1 base to trimming and J lost 5 bases, with 14 bases between them. The CDR3 is 14 residues long. The germline V gene encodes CDR1 GTSNPN and CDR2 SVGIG (reference sequence).

The rearrangement links TRBV30 to TRBJ2-1; D ambiguous. Germline assignment: CDR1 GTSNPN and CDR2 SVGIG (reference sequence). Deletions cut 1 base from V and 5 bases from J, with 3 bases between. The CDR3 has 11 residues. CDR3 sequence reads: CAWSENNEQFF. The CDR3 DNA follows: TGTGCCTGGAGTGAGAACAATGAGCAGTTCTTC.

The chain links TRBV12-5 to TRBJ2-5, with 9 bases that match TRBD2. The CDR3 consists of 16 residues. V lost 1 base to trimming and J lost 5 bases; unmatched junction nucleotides: 8. The germline V gene encodes CDR1 LGHNT and CDR2 FRNRAP. This CDR3 is CASGLGVSGRWETQYF. The CDR3, as DNA: TGTGCTAGTGGTTTGGGGGTTAGCGGGAGATGGGAGACCCAGTACTTC. The variable domain in full, completed from reference TRBV12-5 and TRBJ2-5, reads DARVTQTPRHKVTEMGQEVTMRCQPILGHNTVFWYRQTMMQGLELLAYFRNRAPLDDSGMPKDRFSAEMPDATLATLKIQPSEPRDSAVYFCASGLGVSGRWETQYFGPGTRLLVL.

CDR3 DNA: TGTGCCACCAGTGATCCCTCGAGTGGGAATCAGCCCCAGCATTTT. Its translation: CATSDPSSGNQPQHF. The V and J genes are TRBV24-1 and TRBJ1-5, with D unresolved. Germline lookup yields CDR1 KGHDR and CDR2 SFDVKD. This CDR3 contains 15 residues. V lost 3 bases and J lost 4, with 12 bases in between.

This clonotype was picked up many times. The chain uses TRBV7-3 and TRBJ2-3; no clear D. Germline V gene data show CDR1 as SGHTA and CDR2 as FQGTGA. The CDR3 spans 15 residues. V lost 8 bases, J lost 2 bases, and 17 bases lay in between. For the CDR3, the DNA is TGTGCCAGCGCAATAGGGCGGTTGATCACAGATACGCAGTATTTT. This translates into CASAIGRLITDTQYF.

This clonotype was seen only a few times. CDR3 amino acids: CASSQASGSRGTGTEAFF. The CDR3 region has the DNA TGCGCCAGCAGCCAAGCCTCTGGATCGCGGGGTACCGGTACTGAAGCTTTCTTT. V and J are TRBV4-1 and TRBJ1-1; D gene unclear. CDR3 length: 18 amino acids. V dropped 1 base and J dropped 5 bases, with 23 bases sitting between them. In germline, CDR1 is MGHRA, CDR2 YSYEKL.

This clonotype was detected many times. The chain combines TRBV2 with TRBJ1-1; 9 bases line up with TRBD1. The CDR3 is made up of 14 amino acids. Germline CDR1 reads SNHLY; CDR2 reads FYNNEI. V trimming: 4 bases; J trimming: 1 base; junction bases outside the gene matches: 1. CDR3 loop: CASSVQGANTEAFF. The CDR3 nucleotides are TGTGCCAGCAGTGTACAGGGGGCGAACACTGAAGCTTTCTTT.

This clonotype was observed many times. The genes are TRBV7-9 and TRBJ2-1, with 12 bases aligning to TRBD2. Germline V gives CDR1 SEHNR, CDR2 FQNEAQ (reference sequence). This CDR3 has 15 amino acids. The J segment lost 8 bases and the V segment lost 4 bases, leaving 6 bases of the junction unmatched. DNA for the CDR3: TGTGCCAGCAGCTCAGGACTAGCGGGATCGTATGAGCAGTTCTTC. Its protein is CASSSGLAGSYEQFF.

The sample holds many counts of this clonotype. V and J are TRBV11-3 and TRBJ2-3, with TRBD2 identical over 7 bases. V lost 5 bases and J lost 5; bases outside the gene matches: 7. The CDR3 extends over 14 amino acids. Per the germline V gene, CDR1 is SGHNT and CDR2 is YENEEA. This CDR3 reads CASSLGTNRDTQYF. CDR3 nucleotides: TGTGCCAGCAGCCTCGGGACTAACCGAGATACGCAGTATTTT.

This clonotype turned up a few times. The chain is built from TRBV14 and TRBJ1-2; the D gene is possibly TRBD1 (5 bases). The CDR3 is made up of 14 amino acids. CDR1 SGHDN and CDR2 FVKESK come from the germline V gene. V lost 4 bases and J 3 bases, leaving 12 bases between the germline ends. The CDR3 region is CASSRDPLDYGYTF. CDR3 DNA: TGTGCCAGCAGCCGGGACCCGCTTGACTATGGCTACACCTTC.

This clonotype was seen at least ten times. The rearrangement joins TRBV2 to TRBJ2-4, with a weak D call TRBD1 (5 bases). V lost 5 bases to trimming and J lost 7 bases, with 18 bases between them. CDR3 length: 15 residues. CDR1 and CDR2 (germline): SNHLY, FYNNEI. CDR3 coding DNA: TGTGCCAGCAGTCTGGGGCAGGGTATGAGGAACATTCAGTACTTC. This sequence encodes CASSLGQGMRNIQYF.